This TCR beta chain was identified in a study of response to subunit inactivated influenza vaccine. With V trimmed by 9 bases and J by 4 bases, 11 bases remained unmatched. Germline V gene sequence: CDR1 SGHRS, CDR2 YFSETQ. This CDR3 contains 15 residues. TCRdb ran MiXCR on the RT-PCR reads and lists one entry per CDR3 protein. The data contain hundreds of thousands of distinct CDR3 sequences, approximately 7.1% of them singletons. Here the sequenced sample was PBMCs from blood, taken around 25 months after vaccination. The source is a man between 50 and 75 years old who received an inactivated influenza vaccine. This chain uses TRBV5-1 with TRBJ1-1; TRBD1 matches at 11 bases. The CDR3 nucleotides read TGCGCCACACGACAGACCGGGACAGGGGGCACTGAAGCTTTCTTT. Translated: CATRQTGTGGTEAFF.